This T cell receptor (beta chain) was sequenced for a study of blood T cell repertoires in COVID-19. Across the whole study: Acute and convalescent COVID-19 specimens originated in the United States, Italy and Spain. Sample material is recorded as cDNA or gDNA derived from T cells, B-cell-depleted T cells, or PBMCs.

Original handling: Amplified reference gene primers provided the basis for estimating nucleated cell counts. The data were produced by immunoSEQ multiplex PCR, yet TCRdb's version contains in-frame clones alone and is incomplete. V and J calls and clone size are copied from that table; D and trimming were computed from the DNA. The repertoire holds roughly 130,000 clones, with about three quarters as singletons. Germline values: CDR1 MNHEY, CDR2 SVGAGI. The ends lost 2 bases at V and 5 bases at J; junction bases unmatched: 1. The CDR3 contains 14 residues. This receptor was identified in a man aged 80 or over with acute or convalescent COVID-19. Source material: peripheral blood. The chain couples TRBV6-5 to TRBJ2-2; 8 bases are a match to TRBD1. The CDR3 DNA is TGTGCCAGCAGTTACAGGACAGGGACCGGGGAGCTGTTTTTT. Its protein is CASSYRTGTGELFF.